This T cell receptor beta chain derives from a study of T cell responses to AZD1222 COVID-19 vaccine. The data were produced by immunoSEQ multiplex PCR, yet TCRdb's version contains in-frame clones alone and is incomplete. Among some 170,000 clones listed, approximately 90% were seen once. As for this clone: Its antigen is still unknown.

After removal of 0 bases from V and 8 bases from J, the junction contained 8 bases not matched to a gene. The CDR3 is 16 residues long. CDR1 is MNHEY and CDR2 is SVGEGT in the germline V gene. Findings and limits, study-wide: Spike-specific TCR breadth and depth rose after two AZD1222 doses. White British donors predominated, females outnumbered males, and clonal diversity was possibly underestimated. Among spike-specific TCRs, nearly half reportedly target unmutated variant regions. Sampled repertoires all dated from after the peak T cell response.

This TCR came from an adult who received the MenACWY meningococcal vaccine as a control. Sequences were derived from peripheral blood, sampled 28 days after the second dose of the MenACWY control vaccine. J is TRBJ2-1 and V is TRBV6-2 or TRBV6-3, with 9 bases aligning to TRBD2. The CDR3 nucleotides read TGTGCCAGCAGTTACTCGATGCTAGCGGGAAGCTATGAGCAGTTCTTC. Translated, it gives CASSYSMLAGSYEQFF.